The subject of this entry is one T cell receptor beta chain. Its antigen is currently unknown. These data belong to a study of lymphopenia after photon versus proton radiotherapy. Produced via immunoSEQ multiplex PCR; TCRdb's table is partial and in-frame only. In the table there are roughly 150,000 clones, about nine tenths of which are singletons. CDR1 MNHNY and CDR2 SVGAGI come from the germline V gene (reference sequence). With 4 bases clipped from V and 11 bases from J, the junction kept 8 bases outside the gene matches. The CDR3 sequence is 13 residues long. Whole-study findings and limits: Authors raise, but do not show, better survival with proton therapy. Oligoclonal CD8+ Temra expansion after nadir drove photon patients' diversity drop.

This sequence was found in a man aged 50 or older with gastric cancer. The chain recombines TRBV6-6 with TRBJ1-1; 9 positions agree with TRBD1. Sequenced material: peripheral blood, taken from a patient treated with photon-based radiotherapy. The CDR3 here is CASSLTGGSEAFF. In DNA, the CDR3 is TGTGCCAGCAGTTTAACAGGGGGCTCAGAGGCTTTCTTT.